The rows below give T cell receptor beta chains drawn from one sample of a study of blood T cell repertoires in COVID-19. Clones were sequenced by immunoSEQ multiplex PCR, and TCRdb holds only the in-frame ones, with some missing. Among 200,000 to 250,000 clones listed, about 87% were seen once. The sequenced sample was peripheral blood. The source of these receptors is a woman between 25 and 40 years old with COVID-19, enrolled during active disease. Each CDR3 is given with its conserved first and last residue. A D gene is named only where the DNA matches it firmly. Expanded clones are given a class, and other clones once, few, many or no size at all.

>TRBV20-1|once|TRBJ1-1|NA
TGCAGTGCTATATTGAGCCTTGAAGCTTTCTTT
CSAILSLEAFF
>TRBV5-1|NA|TRBJ1-2|TRBD1
TGCGCCAGCAGCTTGGGCGGGACAGGAGGTGGCTACACCTTC
CASSLGGTGGGYTF
>TRBV12-3/TRBV12-4|NA|TRBJ2-7|NA
TGTGCCAGCAGTTTGGACACAACCTACGAGCAGTACTTC
CASSLDTTYEQYF
>TRBV29-1|NA|TRBJ1-1|TRBD1
TGCAGCGTGGCTGGGACAGTGGGAGTCACTGAAGCTTTCTTT
CSVAGTVGVTEAFF
>TRBV10-3|NA|TRBJ1-5|TRBD1
TGTGCCATCAGTGACCCGGGACAGGTCAATCAGCCCCAGCATTTT
CAISDPGQVNQPQHF
>TRBV6-4|NA|TRBJ1-2|NA
TGTGCCAGCAGTGACACAACAGGGAAGCGCTACACCTTC
CASSDTTGKRYTF
>TRBV18|NA|TRBJ1-1|NA
TGTGCCAGCTCACCAAGTCAGGGGAACACTGAAGCTTTCTTT
CASSPSQGNTEAFF
>TRBV9|NA|TRBJ2-1|NA
TGTGCCAGCAGCTTACAGAACAATGAGCAGTTCTTC
CASSLQNNEQFF
>TRBV7-9|NA|TRBJ1-5|NA
TGTGCCAGCAGCCCGACGGGGGACGGGTATCAGCCCCAGCATTTT
CASSPTGDGYQPQHF
>TRBV6-5|NA|TRBJ2-2|NA
TGTGCCAGCAGGGCGGGCACCCAGAACACCGGGGAGCTGTTTTTT
CASRAGTQNTGELFF
>TRBV2|few|TRBJ2-1|TRBD2
TGTGCCAGCAGTCTGTTTGGGGGGGGGACCAATGAGCAGTTCTTC
CASSLFGGGTNEQFF
>TRBV11-2|NA|TRBJ2-1|TRBD2
TGTGCCAGCAGCGTCTCGACTAGCGGGGTCTACAATGAGCAGTTCTTC
CASSVSTSGVYNEQFF
>TRBV7-6|NA|TRBJ2-1|NA
TGTGCCAGCAGCTTAGTAGGTCGCGGGGTACCCGGTGAGCAGTTCTTC
CASSLVGRGVPGEQFF
>TRBV6-5|NA|TRBJ1-5|NA
TGTGCCAGCAGTTTGGGAGGGAAGGATCAGCCCCAGCATTTT
CASSLGGKDQPQHF
>TRBV9|NA|TRBJ2-5|NA
TGTGCCAGCAGCGTAGGAGCGACCAATGGCGGGGAGACCCAGTACTTC
CASSVGATNGGETQYF
>TRBV2|NA|TRBJ2-1|NA
TGTGTAAAGCAGAGACTCATAAACTCCTACAATGAGCAGTTCTTC
CVKQRLINSYNEQFF
>TRBV1|NA|TRBJ2-5|NA
TGCACCAGCAGCCCTTCGGCTGGAGGCCGGCAAGAGACCCAGTACTTC
CTSSPSAGGRQETQYF
>TRBV5-1|NA|TRBJ2-2|TRBD2
TGCGCCAGCAGCTTGTCAGGGCGCGGGGGGCTGTTTTTT
CASSLSGRGGLFF
>TRBV7-9|NA|TRBJ2-1|TRBD2
TGTGCCAGCAGCCCGAGGGGTAGCGGGGGGTCCGGCTCCTACAATGAGCAGTTCTTC
CASSPRGSGGSGSYNEQFF
>TRBV15|NA|TRBJ2-4|NA
TGTGCCACCAGCAGAGATTTGGGACTAGCCAAAAACATTCAGTACTTC
CATSRDLGLAKNIQYF
>TRBV19|once|TRBJ2-1|NA
TGTGCCAGTAGCCCGGGGGTTGCCTACAATGAGCAGTTCTTC
CASSPGVAYNEQFF
>TRBV7-9|few|TRBJ1-1|NA
TGTGCCAGCACCCGAATTGGGAGTTCGGTAAGGGACACTGAAGCTTTCTTT
CASTRIGSSVRDTEAFF
>TRBV4-1|NA|TRBJ2-5|TRBD2
TGCGCCAGCAGCCTCAGACTAGCGGGAGAAGGGGAGACCCAGTACTTC
CASSLRLAGEGETQYF
>TRBV2|NA|TRBJ1-4|TRBD1
TGTGCCAGCAGTTTAGGACAGGTATCAACTAATGAAAAACTGTTTTTT
CASSLGQVSTNEKLFF
>TRBV30|NA|TRBJ2-1|TRBD2
TGTGCCTGGGGGAGCGGGATGGGCAATGAGCAGTTCTTC
CAWGSGMGNEQFF
>TRBV5-1|NA|TRBJ1-1|NA
TGCGCCAGCAGCTTGGAAGGAGGAGTCACTGAAGCTTTCTTT
CASSLEGGVTEAFF
>TRBV6-5|NA|TRBJ2-7|NA
TGTGCCAGCAGTCCCCGAGGCCAGGGTAGCCACGAGCAGTACTTC
CASSPRGQGSHEQYF
>TRBV11-2|NA|TRBJ2-7|NA
TGTGCCAGCAGCTTTGGGGGCGAGGCTTACGAGCAGTACTTC
CASSFGGEAYEQYF
>TRBV3-1/TRBV3-2|NA|TRBJ2-3|NA
TGTGCCAGCAGCCAAGGGGAAGCTAGGGGACTCCTCACAGATACGCAGTATTTT
CASSQGEARGLLTDTQYF
>TRBV6-5|NA|TRBJ1-3|TRBD1
TGTGCCAGCAGCCAACAGGGGGCTGGAAACACCATATATTTT
CASSQQGAGNTIYF
>TRBV18|once|TRBJ1-2|TRBD1
TGTGCCAGCTCACACAGAGAACAGGGGGATGGCTACACCTTC
CASSHREQGDGYTF
>TRBV24-1|NA|TRBJ2-1|NA
TGTGCCACCAGTGTCGACGGGAGCGGCTACAATGAGCAGTTCTTC
CATSVDGSGYNEQFF
>TRBV28|NA|TRBJ1-6|NA
TGTGCCAGCAGTTGGGGCCGGCAGAATAATTCACCCCTCCACTTT
CASSWGRQNNSPLHF
>TRBV6-5|NA|TRBJ2-7|NA
TGTGCCAGCAGTCGCGTAACAGGCAATACCTACGAGCAGTACTTC
CASSRVTGNTYEQYF
>TRBV14|once|TRBJ1-4|NA
TGTGCCAGCAGCCCGGGATCGAATGAGGAAAAACTGTTTTTT
CASSPGSNEEKLFF
>TRBV5-1|NA|TRBJ2-1|TRBD2
TGCGCCAGCAGTTCCGGGACTAGCGGGGGATACAATGAGCAGTTCTTC
CASSSGTSGGYNEQFF
>TRBV4-3|NA|TRBJ2-2|TRBD1
TGCGCCAGCAGCCAAGGCCCAGGGGGCCGGGTGGTCGGGGAGCTGTTTTTT
CASSQGPGGRVVGELFF
>TRBV27|many|TRBJ1-5|TRBD1
TGTGCCAGCAGGACCACAGGGGCCGGTCAGCCCCAGCATTTT
CASRTTGAGQPQHF
>TRBV4-1|NA|TRBJ1-1|TRBD1
TGCGCCAGCAGCCAAGATTTGGGGACAGGGGGCGTCACTGAAGCTTTCTTT
CASSQDLGTGGVTEAFF
>TRBV9|NA|TRBJ2-7|NA
TGTGCCAGCAGCCCCGGGGAGGGACAGGTGCCCTACGAGCAGTACTTC
CASSPGEGQVPYEQYF
>TRBV19|NA|TRBJ1-2|NA
TGTGCCAGTAGTATTCCGCTTTTAACTAAGGATGGCTACACCTTC
CASSIPLLTKDGYTF
>TRBV28|NA|TRBJ1-2|TRBD1
TGTGCCAGCAGTCGTCCCTTAGGGACAGGGGGCGAAGATGGCTACACCTTC
CASSRPLGTGGEDGYTF
>TRBV5-3|once|TRBJ1-4|TRBD1
TGTGCCAGAAGCGCAGACACAGGGGGCATTAATGAAAAACTGTTTTTT
CARSADTGGINEKLFF
>TRBV2|NA|TRBJ1-2|TRBD1
TGTGCCAGCAGTGAGGGACAGGGGGCCGATGGCTACACCTTC
CASSEGQGADGYTF
>TRBV7-2|NA|TRBJ2-3|NA
TGTGCCAGCAGCACCCAGGCCACAGATACGCAGTATTTT
CASSTQATDTQYF
>TRBV27|NA|TRBJ1-2|TRBD1
TGTGCCAGCAGTTTAGTCCCGGGACAGGGGGCAGGCTATGGCTACACCTTC
CASSLVPGQGAGYGYTF
>TRBV6-5|NA|TRBJ1-1|NA
TGTGCCAGCAGTTACGGCGGGGGCGGCACTGAAGCTTTCTTT
CASSYGGGGTEAFF
>TRBV19|NA|TRBJ2-1|TRBD2
TGTGCCAGTAGTACTTTAGCGGGAGGCGAGCAGTTCTTC
CASSTLAGGEQFF
>TRBV9|NA|TRBJ1-3|NA
TGTGCCAGCAGCTCCACGAGGGCTGGAAACACCATATATTTT
CASSSTRAGNTIYF
>TRBV10-3|NA|TRBJ2-3|TRBD2
TGTGCCATCAGCACCCTGGGGACGGGGGGAGATACGCAGTATTTT
CAISTLGTGGDTQYF